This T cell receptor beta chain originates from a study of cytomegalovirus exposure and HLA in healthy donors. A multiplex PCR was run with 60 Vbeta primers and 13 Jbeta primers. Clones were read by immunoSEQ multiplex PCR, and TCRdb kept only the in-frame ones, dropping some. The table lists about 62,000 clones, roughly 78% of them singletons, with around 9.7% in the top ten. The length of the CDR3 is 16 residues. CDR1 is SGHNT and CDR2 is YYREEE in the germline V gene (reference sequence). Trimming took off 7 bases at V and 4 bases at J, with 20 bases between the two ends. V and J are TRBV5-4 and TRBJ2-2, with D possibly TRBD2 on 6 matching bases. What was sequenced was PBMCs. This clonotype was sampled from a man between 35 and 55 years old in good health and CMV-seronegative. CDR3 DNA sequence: TGTGCCAGCGGCGCAACCGGGACTCTCCCCACCGGGGAGCTGTTTTTT. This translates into CASGATGTLPTGELFF.